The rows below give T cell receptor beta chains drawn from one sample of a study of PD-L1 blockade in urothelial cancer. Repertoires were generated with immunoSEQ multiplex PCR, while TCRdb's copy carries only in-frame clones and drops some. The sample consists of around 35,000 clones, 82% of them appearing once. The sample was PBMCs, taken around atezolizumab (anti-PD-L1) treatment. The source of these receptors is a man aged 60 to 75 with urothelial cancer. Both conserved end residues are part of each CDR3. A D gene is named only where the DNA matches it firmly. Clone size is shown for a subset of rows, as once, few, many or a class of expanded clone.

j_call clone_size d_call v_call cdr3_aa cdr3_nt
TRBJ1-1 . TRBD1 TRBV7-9 CASSTQGAGMNTEAFF TGTGCCAGCAGCACGCAGGGGGCCGGGATGAACACTGAAGCTTTCTTT
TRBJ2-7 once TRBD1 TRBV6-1 CASRPTDRHYEQYF TGTGCCAGCAGACCAACGGACAGGCATTACGAGCAGTACTTC
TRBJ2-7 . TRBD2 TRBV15 CATSRDWASGGPSYEQYF TGTGCCACCAGCAGAGATTGGGCTAGCGGGGGCCCCTCCTACGAGCAGTACTTC
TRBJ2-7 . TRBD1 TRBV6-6 CASSPTGGSHEQYF TGTGCCAGCAGTCCTACAGGGGGCTCCCACGAGCAGTACTTC
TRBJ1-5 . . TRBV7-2 CASSLASPRNNQPQHF TGTGCCAGCAGCTTAGCGTCCCCGAGGAACAATCAGCCCCAGCATTTT
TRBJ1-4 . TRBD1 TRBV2 CASNTDRVATNEKLFF TGTGCCAGCAATACGGACAGGGTCGCAACTAATGAAAAACTGTTTTTT
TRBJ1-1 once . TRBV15 CATSRDLTAAFF TGTGCCACCAGCAGAGATCTGACTGCAGCTTTCTTT
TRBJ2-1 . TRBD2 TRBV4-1 CASSQGAGGPNEQFF TGCGCCAGCAGCCAAGGAGCGGGGGGGCCCAATGAGCAGTTCTTC
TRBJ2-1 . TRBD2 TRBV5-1 CASSRGLAGGGGKDNEQFF TGCGCCAGCAGCAGAGGACTAGCGGGGGGAGGGGGAAAAGACAATGAGCAGTTCTTC
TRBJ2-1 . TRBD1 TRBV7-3 CASSQGALNEQFF TGTGCCAGCTCACAGGGGGCGCTGAATGAGCAGTTCTTC
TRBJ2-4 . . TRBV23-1 CASSRRLVAKNIQYF TGCGCCAGCAGTCGCCGACTGGTAGCCAAAAACATTCAGTACTTC
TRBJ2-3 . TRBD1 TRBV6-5 CASSTRGREDTQYF TGTGCCAGCAGTACTAGGGGGCGAGAAGATACGCAGTATTTT
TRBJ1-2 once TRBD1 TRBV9 CASSVVDRDHGYTF TGTGCCAGCAGCGTAGTGGACAGGGACCATGGCTACACCTTC
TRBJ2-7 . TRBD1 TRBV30 CAWTDRTYEQYF TGTGCCTGGACGGACAGGACCTACGAGCAGTACTTC
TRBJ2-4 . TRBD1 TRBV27 CASSLSPGWGQGLLKAKNIQYF TGTGCCAGCAGTTTATCGCCCGGGTGGGGACAGGGGTTGCTCAAAGCCAAAAACATTCAGTACTTC
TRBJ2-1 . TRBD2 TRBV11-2 CASSLTSGGNNEQFF TGTGCCAGCAGCTTAACTAGCGGGGGGAACAATGAGCAGTTCTTC
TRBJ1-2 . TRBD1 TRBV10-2 CASRTGGAEGYTF TGCGCCAGCCGAACAGGGGGCGCGGAAGGCTACACCTTC
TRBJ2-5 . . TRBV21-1 CASSKDRDREEETQYF TGTGCCAGCAGCAAAGACCGGGACCGGGAGGAAGAGACCCAGTACTTC
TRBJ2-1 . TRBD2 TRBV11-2 CASSPRGGGHYNEQFF TGTGCCAGCAGCCCTAGAGGCGGGGGGCACTACAATGAGCAGTTCTTC
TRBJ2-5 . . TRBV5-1 CASSLGVTEETQYF TGCGCCAGCAGCTTGGGGGTGACAGAAGAGACCCAGTACTTC
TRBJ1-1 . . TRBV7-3 CASSLGPRGTEAFF TGTGCCAGCAGCCTGGGCCCGAGGGGGACTGAAGCTTTCTTT
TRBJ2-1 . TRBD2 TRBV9 CASSPFGGVREQFF TGTGCCAGCAGCCCATTTGGGGGGGTACGGGAGCAGTTCTTC
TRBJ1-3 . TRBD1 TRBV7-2 CASSPPGTAVGNTIYF TGTGCCAGCAGCCCCCCCGGGACAGCGGTAGGAAACACCATATATTTT
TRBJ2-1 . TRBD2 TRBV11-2 CASSLDWGGLNNEQFF TGTGCCAGCAGCTTAGATTGGGGGGGTCTCAACAATGAGCAGTTCTTC
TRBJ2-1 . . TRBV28 CASTSVNEQFF TGTGCCAGCACTAGCGTCAATGAGCAGTTCTTC
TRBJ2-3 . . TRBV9 CASSVGTPSTDTQYF TGTGCCAGCAGCGTAGGGACTCCAAGCACAGATACGCAGTATTTT
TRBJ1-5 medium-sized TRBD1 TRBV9 CASTLGGRGPREGQPQHF TGTGCCAGCACCCTAGGCGGCAGGGGGCCGAGGGAAGGTCAGCCCCAGCATTTT
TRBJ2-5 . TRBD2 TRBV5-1 CASSSGTSGAETQYF TGCGCCAGCAGCTCCGGGACTAGCGGGGCAGAGACCCAGTACTTC
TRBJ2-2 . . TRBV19 CASSHLDRTAPGELFF TGTGCCAGTAGTCACCTGGACCGGACTGCCCCCGGGGAGCTGTTTTTT
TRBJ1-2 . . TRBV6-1 CASHSRDSYGYTF TGTGCCAGCCACTCCCGGGACTCCTATGGCTACACCTTC
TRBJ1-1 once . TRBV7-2 CASSLEGGVNTEAFF TGTGCCAGCAGCTTAGAGGGAGGGGTGAACACTGAAGCTTTCTTT
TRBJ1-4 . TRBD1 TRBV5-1 CASSRGTGANEKLFF TGCGCCAGCAGCCGTGGGACAGGGGCTAATGAAAAACTGTTTTTT
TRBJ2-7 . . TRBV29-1 CSVETDYEQYF TGCAGCGTGGAGACAGACTACGAGCAGTACTTC
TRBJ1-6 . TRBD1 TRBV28 CASSSPGTVINSPLHF TGTGCCAGCAGTTCCCCCGGGACAGTAATTAATTCACCCCTCCACTTT
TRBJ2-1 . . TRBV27 CASSLQGQSEQFF TGTGCCAGCAGTTTACAGGGGCAATCTGAGCAGTTCTTC
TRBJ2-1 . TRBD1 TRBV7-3 CASSSGTGVNNEQFF TGTGCCAGCAGCTCCGGGACAGGGGTGAACAATGAGCAGTTCTTC
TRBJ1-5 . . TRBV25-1 CASSAGGDPYQPQHF TGTGCCAGCAGTGCCGGAGGGGACCCATATCAGCCCCAGCATTTT
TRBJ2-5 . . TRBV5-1 CASSLSGQETQYF TGCGCCAGCAGCTTATCAGGGCAGGAGACCCAGTACTTC
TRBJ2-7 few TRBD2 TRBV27 CASSAGANRYEQYF TGTGCCAGTTCAGCGGGGGCGAACCGCTACGAGCAGTACTTC
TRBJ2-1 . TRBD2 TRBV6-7 CASSYLRGGSYNEQFF TGTGCCAGCAGTTACTTGCGGGGGGGCTCCTACAATGAGCAGTTCTTC